The 32 T cell receptor beta chains in this list originate from one sample, sequenced in a study of PD-1 blockade in classical Hodgkin lymphoma. Each patient's relapse followed autologous stem cell transplantation, and brentuximab vedotin exposure varied. Only in-frame clones appear in the TCRdb table, and some are missing; sequencing was by immunoSEQ multiplex PCR. The sample contains 45,000 to 65,000 clones, roughly 73% of which appear only once. Material: peripheral blood mononuclear cells (PBMCs), obtained before the second cycle of nivolumab. Source of these receptors: a human donor with classical Hodgkin lymphoma.

This rearrangement joins TRBV29-1 to TRBJ1-2; possibly TRBD1 for D (6 bases). The CDR3 spans 15 residues. With 7 bases removed from V and 4 bases from J, the gap between germline ends came to 22 bases. Germline V gene sequence: CDR1 SQVTM, CDR2 ANQGSEA. CDR3 residues: CSGWDNSKRGYGYTF. The CDR3 DNA follows: TGCAGCGGGTGGGACAACTCTAAAAGAGGCTATGGCTACACCTTC.

This clone was counted between two and nine times. The chain combines TRBV5-1 with TRBJ2-5; tentatively, D is TRBD2 (6 bases). Germline lookup yields CDR1 SGHRS and CDR2 YFSETQ. CDR3 length: 13 residues. V was shortened by 5 bases and J by 5 bases, with 13 bases between the two germline ends. The DNA of the CDR3 is TGCGCCAGCAGACTAGCCGCGACGGAGACCCAGTACTTC. Its translation is CASRLAATETQYF.

In this sample, this clone is medium-sized. This specimen includes other DNA sequences encoding the same CDR3. This chain uses TRBV7-2 with TRBJ2-7; TRBD2 aligns across 8 bases. There are 16 residues in the CDR3. V lost 1 base to trimming and J lost 1 base; unmatched junction nucleotides: 6. The V gene's germline CDR1 is SGHTA and CDR2 FQGNSA. CDR3 loop: CASSLVGGTSSYEQYF. CDR3 in DNA: TGTGCCAGCAGCTTAGTCGGCGGGACTAGTTCCTACGAGCAGTACTTC.

The chain carries TRBV14 and TRBJ1-1, with D possibly TRBD1 on 5 matching bases. Trimming removed 3 bases at V and 6 bases at J, with 23 bases between. The germline gives CDR1 SGHDN, CDR2 FVKESK. CDR3 length: 17 amino acids. The CDR3 sequence: CASSQIGGGGGWSEAFF. CDR3 nucleotide sequence: TGTGCCAGCAGCCAGATCGGGGGGGGTGGAGGTTGGTCTGAAGCTTTCTTT.

The chain is built from TRBV9 and TRBJ2-3; the D gene is possibly TRBD1 (5 bases). V lost 1 base and J lost 5, with 14 bases in between. This CDR3 has 15 residues. Germline values: CDR1 SGDLS, CDR2 YYNGEE. DNA of the CDR3: TGTGCCAGCAGCGTAAGGCCAGGGTCACAAGATACGCAGTATTTT. Its translation is CASSVRPGSQDTQYF. Drawing the rest from reference TRBV9 and TRBJ2-3, the complete variable domain is DSGVTQTPKHLITATGQRVTLRCSPRSGDLSVYWYQQSLDQGLQFLIQYYNGEERAKGNILERFSAQQFPDLHSELNLSSLELGDSALYFCASSVRPGSQDTQYFGPGTRLTVL.

This clone came up a few times. This chain connects TRBV5-1 to TRBJ2-5; D is possibly TRBD2 (5 bases). The V end was cut by 7 bases, the J end by 7 bases, with 17 bases between. Germline CDR1 SGHRS, CDR2 YFSETQ. This CDR3 comprises 13 residues. The CDR3: CASQFTGIATQYF. In DNA form, the CDR3 reads TGCGCCAGCCAATTCACGGGGATAGCGACCCAGTACTTC.

This clone was detected a few times. The chain combines TRBV16 with TRBJ2-1, with 7 bases that match TRBD1. CDR1 and CDR2 from the germline V gene are KGHSY and FQNENV. V gave up 0 bases and J gave up 10 bases; unmatched junction bases: 3. The CDR3 spans 13 residues. CDR3 bases: TGTGCCAGCAGCCAATCGTCGACAGGGGAGCAGTTCTTC. Its translation is CASSQSSTGEQFF.

This CDR3 reads CASSPPGPGANVLTF. In DNA, the CDR3 is TGTGCCAGCAGCCCCCCGGGACCTGGGGCCAACGTCCTGACTTTC. V gene TRBV7-2 combines with J gene TRBJ2-6, with D perhaps given as TRBD1 or TRBD2 (5 bases each). Trimming took off 5 bases at V and 2 bases at J, with 10 bases between the two ends. From germline, CDR1 is SGHTA and CDR2 FQGNSA. This CDR3 is 15 amino acids long.

The chain combines TRBV7-9 with TRBJ1-3; no definite D call. This CDR3 is built from 14 residues. Trimming left V 0 bases short and J 0 bases short, with 3 bases between. The germline V gene encodes CDR1 SEHNR and CDR2 FQNEAQ (reference sequence). The CDR3 DNA reads as TGTGCCAGCAGCTTAGCTCTCTCTGGAAACACCATATATTTT. Translation gives CASSLALSGNTIYF.

This clone appeared many times. The rearrangement joins TRBV18 to TRBJ1-3; possibly TRBD1 for D (5 bases). Per the germline V gene, CDR1 is KGHSH and CDR2 is LQKENI. V was trimmed by 8 bases and J by 0 bases, leaving 11 bases between them. The CDR3 spans 14 residues. Here the CDR3 reads CASRTQGSGNTIYF. The CDR3 nucleotides read TGTGCCAGCCGTACGCAGGGCTCTGGAAACACCATATATTTT.

The table lists this clone with a count of one. V usage is TRBV6-5 and J usage is TRBJ1-6; 7 nucleotides line up with TRBD1. The germline V gene encodes CDR1 MNHEY and CDR2 SVGAGI. The V segment lost 0 bases and the J segment 4 bases; nucleotides outside the gene matches: 3. The CDR3 is made up of 16 amino acids. DNA of the CDR3: TGTGCCAGCAGTTACTCAGGGACAGCTTATAATTCACCCCTCCACTTT. Its translation is CASSYSGTAYNSPLHF.

The chain recombines TRBV5-1 with TRBJ1-5, with TRBD1 matching over 7 bases. Germline trimming cut 2 bases from V and 2 bases from J; bases unmatched to any gene: 4. Germline V gene lookup returns CDR1 SGHRS and CDR2 YFSETQ. This CDR3 is 15 amino acids long. This CDR3 is CASSLQGMGNQPQHF. In nucleotides, the CDR3 is TGCGCCAGCAGCTTACAGGGGATGGGCAATCAGCCCCAGCATTTT.

The V call is TRBV6-1, the J call TRBJ2-1; D is ambiguous. The germline gives CDR1 MNHNS, CDR2 SASEGT. The CDR3 loop spans 15 amino acids. V was clipped by 7 bases and J by 0 bases, with 13 bases between them. The CDR3 loop is CASTLERSSYNEQFF. Here the CDR3 DNA reads TGTGCCAGCACCCTCGAGCGTAGCTCCTACAATGAGCAGTTCTTC.

The chain's CDR3 is CASTRTSGAAGEQYF. CDR3 DNA sequence: TGTGCCAGCACCAGGACTAGCGGAGCCGCTGGGGAGCAGTACTTC. The chain uses TRBV6-6 and TRBJ2-7, with 10 bases identical to TRBD2. Germline V CDR1 and CDR2: MNHNY, SVGAGI (reference sequence). With 7 bases clipped from V and 7 bases from J, the junction kept 13 bases outside the gene matches. The CDR3 length is 15 residues.

The J gene is TRBJ2-1, the V gene TRBV6-5, with 7 bases aligning to TRBD1. The ends lost 8 bases at V and 6 bases at J; junction bases unmatched: 4. CDR3 length equals 12 residues. The germline CDR1 and CDR2 sequences are MNHEY and SVGAGI. CDR3 sequence reads: CASRDRANEQFF. CDR3 bases: TGTGCCAGCCGAGACAGGGCCAATGAGCAGTTCTTC.

This sequence joins TRBV30 and TRBJ1-2, with 10 positions matching TRBD1. The V gene end was trimmed by 3 bases and the J gene end by 6 bases; junction bases not matched to a gene: 1. The CDR3 covers 12 residues. The germline V gene encodes CDR1 GTSNPN and CDR2 SVGIG (reference sequence). The chain's CDR3 is CAWRTGGNGYTF. The CDR3 DNA is TGTGCCTGGAGGACAGGGGGCAATGGCTACACCTTC. Full variable domain (outside the CDR3, taken from reference TRBV30 and TRBJ1-2): SQTIHQWPATLVQPVGSPLSLECTVEGTSNPNLYWYRQAAGRGLQLLFYSVGIGQISSEVPQNLSASRPQDRQFILSSKKLLLSDSGFYLCAWRTGGNGYTFGSGTRLTVV.

Comment on this clone: A junction boundary mismatches the germline segment, possibly from a read error. The rearrangement uses TRBV7-7 and TRBJ1-2, with TRBD1 matching over 8 bases. The CDR3 loop spans 16 amino acids. CDR1 is SSHAT, CDR2 FNYEAQ, per germline (reference sequence). DNA for the CDR3: TGTGCTAGCATCTCTAAGGGGCGGCAGGGGGCGCGAGGCTACACCTTC. The encoded protein is CASISKGRQGARGYTF.

V gene TRBV27 combines with J gene TRBJ1-2; TRBD1 matches at 12 bases. CDR1 and CDR2 from the germline V gene are MNHEY and SMNVEV (reference sequence). J gave up 6 bases and V 6 bases, and 11 bases lay outside the gene matches. The CDR3 runs to 16 residues. Here the CDR3 DNA reads TGTGCCAGCAGCCGACGTGGGACAGGGGGCTTCAATGGCTACACCTTC. Protein product: CASSRRGTGGFNGYTF.

The chain uses TRBV7-3 and TRBJ2-1; possibly TRBD1 for D (6 bases). This CDR3 contains 15 residues. In germline, CDR1 is SGHTA, CDR2 FQGTGA. The V gene lost 0 bases and the J gene lost 6 bases, with 12 bases spanning the gap. The CDR3 loop reads CASSLTAGVINEQFF. Written as DNA, the CDR3 is TGTGCCAGCAGCTTAACGGCAGGGGTCATCAATGAGCAGTTCTTC.

The chain is built from TRBV7-9 and TRBJ1-1; the D gene is possibly TRBD1 (5 bases). V was pared by 5 bases and J by 5 bases, with 21 bases between. Germline V gene sequence: CDR1 SEHNR, CDR2 FQNEAQ (reference sequence). The CDR3 consists of 16 residues. The CDR3 DNA sequence: TGTGCCAGCAGCCCCTTCTTAATATGGGGGTATACTGAAGCTTTCTTT. It is translated as CASSPFLIWGYTEAFF.

This chain joins TRBV27 and TRBJ2-7; TRBD1 is a possible D gene (6 bases). Trimming took off 7 bases at V and 2 bases at J, with 18 bases between the two ends. The CDR3 has 15 residues. Germline V gives CDR1 MNHEY, CDR2 SMNVEV (reference sequence). CDR3 sequence (DNA): TGTGCCAGCACCATGACAGGCCCGGGGACCTACGAGCAGTACTTC. Translation gives CASTMTGPGTYEQYF.

This chain links TRBV5-1 with TRBJ1-1; tentative D call: TRBD1 (6 bases). The CDR3 has 15 amino acids. From germline, CDR1 is SGHRS and CDR2 YFSETQ. V lost 6 bases to trimming and J lost 2 bases, with 17 bases between them. The CDR3 reads CASTRAGGGNTEAFF. The CDR3 DNA follows: TGCGCCAGCACCCGGGCGGGAGGGGGAAACACTGAAGCTTTCTTT. Using reference TRBV5-1 and TRBJ1-1 for the parts outside the CDR3, the full variable domain is KAGVTQTPRYLIKTRGQQVTLSCSPISGHRSVSWYQQTPGQGLQFLFEYFSETQRNKGNFPGRFSGRQFSNSRSEMNVSTLELGDSALYLCASTRAGGGNTEAFFGQGTRLTVV.

The CDR3 region is CASSLRVAGGPQETQYF. The DNA of the CDR3 is TGTGCCAGCAGTTTACGGGTAGCGGGAGGGCCCCAGGAGACCCAGTACTTC. The rearrangement joins TRBV27 to TRBJ2-5; TRBD2 matches 11 bases. J gave up 5 bases and V 2 bases, and 10 bases lay outside the gene matches. The CDR3 is 17 amino acids. The germline CDR1 and CDR2 sequences are MNHEY and SMNVEV (reference sequence).

The chain carries TRBV7-6 and TRBJ1-2; 8 bases map to TRBD1. The length of the CDR3 is 15 residues. V lost 3 bases and J lost 3; bases outside the gene matches: 6. Germline values: CDR1 SGHVS, CDR2 FNYEAQ. For the CDR3, the DNA is TGTGCCAGCAGCTTTGCGGCAGGGGGCGACTATGGCTACACCTTC. This gives the protein CASSFAAGGDYGYTF.

The chain is built from TRBV7-9 and TRBJ2-7, with D possibly called TRBD1 or TRBD2 (6 bases each). The CDR3 covers 18 residues. The V gene's germline CDR1 is SEHNR and CDR2 FQNEAQ (reference sequence). Between the trimmed V and J ends, which lost 6 bases and 2 bases, there was a span of 26 bases. The CDR3 region has the DNA TGTGCCAGCAGGCGCCGGGGGCCATTGGGACTGCGCACCTACGAGCAGTACTTC. The encoded protein is CASRRRGPLGLRTYEQYF. Drawing the rest from reference TRBV7-9 and TRBJ2-7, the complete variable domain is DTGVSQNPRHKITKRGQNVTFRCDPISEHNRLYWYRQTLGQGPEFLTYFQNEAQLEKSRLLSDRFSAERPKGSFSTLEIQRTEQGDSAMYLCASRRRGPLGLRTYEQYFGPGTRLTVT.

This sequence joins TRBV19 and TRBJ2-1; TRBD1 might be the D (5 bases). The CDR3 is made up of 14 amino acids. V was trimmed by 3 bases and J by 0 bases, leaving 6 bases between them. Germline V gene sequence: CDR1 LNHDA, CDR2 SQIVND (reference sequence). CDR3 amino acids: CASSMQGSYNEQFF. The CDR3 DNA reads as TGTGCCAGTAGTATGCAGGGCTCCTACAATGAGCAGTTCTTC.

The chain recombines TRBV7-7 with TRBJ2-1; TRBD1 aligns across 10 bases. Germline values: CDR1 SSHAT, CDR2 FNYEAQ (reference sequence). The CDR3 extends over 17 amino acids. The V segment lost 6 bases and the J segment 6 bases; nucleotides outside the gene matches: 14. CDR3 residues: CASSPRQGALLGNEQFF. As DNA, the CDR3 is TGTGCCAGCAGTCCACGACAGGGGGCATTATTAGGCAATGAGCAGTTCTTC.

The chain combines TRBV6-1 with TRBJ1-1; no clear D. The germline CDR1 and CDR2 sequences are MNHNS and SASEGT. Trimming removed 6 bases at V and 5 bases at J, with 13 bases between. This CDR3 spans 13 amino acids. In nucleotides, the CDR3 is TGTGCCAGCAGGAGGGATTTCCCGACTGAAGCTTTCTTT. Encoded protein: CASRRDFPTEAFF.

The CDR3 region has the DNA TGCAGCGTTGCTCCGGGGGGCTATGGCTACACCTTC. It yields the protein CSVAPGGYGYTF. The gene calls are TRBV29-1 and TRBJ1-2, with D perhaps TRBD1 (5 bases). Germline lookup yields CDR1 SQVTM and CDR2 ANQGSEA. This CDR3 comprises 12 residues. V was clipped by 4 bases and J by 4 bases, with 10 bases between them.

J is TRBJ2-5 and V is TRBV6-5; 9 bases agree with TRBD1. V shed 2 bases, J shed 9 bases, and the junction held 7 bases outside the gene matches. Germline V gene sequence: CDR1 MNHEY, CDR2 SVGAGI. This CDR3 comprises 14 residues. The CDR3 spells CASSYSWTGEAQYF. Here the CDR3 DNA reads TGTGCCAGCAGTTACAGTTGGACAGGGGAGGCCCAGTACTTC.

This clone was found a few times. The CDR3 nucleotides read TGTGCCAGCAGCTTAGATCTGGGGCCCAGCCAACCCTACGAGCAGTACTTC. It translates to CASSLDLGPSQPYEQYF. This chain uses TRBV11-2 with TRBJ2-7; D is possibly TRBD1 (5 bases). Germline CDR1 reads SGHAT; CDR2 reads FQNNGV. This CDR3 contains 17 residues. Trimming removed 0 bases from V and 2 bases from J, with 17 bases in between. Based on the CDR3 plus reference TRBV11-2 and TRBJ2-7, the full variable domain is EAGVAQSPRYKIIEKRQSVAFWCNPISGHATLYWYQQILGQGPKLLIQFQNNGVVDDSQLPKDRFSAERLKGVDSTLKIQPAKLEDSAVYLCASSLDLGPSQPYEQYFGPGTRLTVT.

V and J are TRBV29-1 and TRBJ2-7; D is perhaps TRBD1 (5 bases). The CDR3 contains 13 residues. Germline lookup yields CDR1 SQVTM and CDR2 ANQGSEA. V was pared by 4 bases and J by 4 bases, with 14 bases between. In nucleotides, the CDR3 is TGCAGCGTTGTTCGGCAGGGTGGATACGAGCAGTACTTC. Encoded protein: CSVVRQGGYEQYF.